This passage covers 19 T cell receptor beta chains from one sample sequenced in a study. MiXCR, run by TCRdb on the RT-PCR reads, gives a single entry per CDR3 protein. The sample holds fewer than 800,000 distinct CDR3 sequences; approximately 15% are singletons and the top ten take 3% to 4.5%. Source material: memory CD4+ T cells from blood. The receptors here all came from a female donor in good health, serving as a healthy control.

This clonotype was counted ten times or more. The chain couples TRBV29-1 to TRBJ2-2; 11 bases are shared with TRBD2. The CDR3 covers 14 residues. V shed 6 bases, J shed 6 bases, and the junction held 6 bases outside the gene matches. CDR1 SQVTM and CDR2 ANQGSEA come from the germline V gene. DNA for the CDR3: TGCAGCGTGCGGACTAGCGGGTTATCCGGGGAGCTGTTTTTT. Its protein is CSVRTSGLSGELFF.

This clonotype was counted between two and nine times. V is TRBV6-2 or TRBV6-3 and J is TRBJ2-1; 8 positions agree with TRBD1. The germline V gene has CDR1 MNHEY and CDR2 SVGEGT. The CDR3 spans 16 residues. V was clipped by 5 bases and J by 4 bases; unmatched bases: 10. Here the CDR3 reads CASSAPPGGPYNEQFF. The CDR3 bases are TGTGCCAGCAGTGCTCCGCCAGGGGGCCCTTACAATGAGCAGTTCTTC.

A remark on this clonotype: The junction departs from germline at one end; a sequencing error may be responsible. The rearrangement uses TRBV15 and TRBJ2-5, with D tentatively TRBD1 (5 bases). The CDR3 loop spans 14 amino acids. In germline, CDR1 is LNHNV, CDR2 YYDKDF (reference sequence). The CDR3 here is CATRGVASQGTQYF. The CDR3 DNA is TGTGCCACCAGAGGGGTGGCTAGTCAAGGGACCCAGTACTTC.

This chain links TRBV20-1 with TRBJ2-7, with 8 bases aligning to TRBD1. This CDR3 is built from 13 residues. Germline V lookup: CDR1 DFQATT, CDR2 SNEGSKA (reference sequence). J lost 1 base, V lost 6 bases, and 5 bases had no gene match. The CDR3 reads CSAVWDRSYEQYF. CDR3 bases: TGCAGTGCCGTCTGGGACAGGTCCTACGAGCAGTACTTC.

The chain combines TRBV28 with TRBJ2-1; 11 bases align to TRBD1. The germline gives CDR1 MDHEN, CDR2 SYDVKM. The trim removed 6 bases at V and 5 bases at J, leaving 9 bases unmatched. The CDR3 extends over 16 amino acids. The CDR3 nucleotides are TGTGCCAGCAGAACCTCCGGGACAGGGGGGCACAATGAGCAGTTCTTC. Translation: CASRTSGTGGHNEQFF.

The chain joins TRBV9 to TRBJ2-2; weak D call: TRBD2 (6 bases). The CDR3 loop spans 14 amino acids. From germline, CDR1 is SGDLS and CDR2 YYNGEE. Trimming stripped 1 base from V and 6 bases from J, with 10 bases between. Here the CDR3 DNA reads TGTGCCAGCAGCGTAAGGTGGGGGGCCGGGGAGCTGTTTTTT. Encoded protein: CASSVRWGAGELFF.

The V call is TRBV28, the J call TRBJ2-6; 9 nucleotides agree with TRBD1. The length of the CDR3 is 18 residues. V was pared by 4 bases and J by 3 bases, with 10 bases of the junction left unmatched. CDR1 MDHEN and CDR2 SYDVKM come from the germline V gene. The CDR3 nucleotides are TGTGCCAGCAGTTCTCACAGGGGGCTCGGGTATGGGGCCAACGTCCTGACTTTC. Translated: CASSSHRGLGYGANVLTF.

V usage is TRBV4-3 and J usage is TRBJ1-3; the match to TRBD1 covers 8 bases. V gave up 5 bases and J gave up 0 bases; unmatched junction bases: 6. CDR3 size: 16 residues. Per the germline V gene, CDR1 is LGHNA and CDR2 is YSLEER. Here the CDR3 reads CASSAGQGHSGNTIYF. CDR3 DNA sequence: TGCGCCAGCAGCGCTGGACAGGGTCACTCTGGAAACACCATATATTTT.

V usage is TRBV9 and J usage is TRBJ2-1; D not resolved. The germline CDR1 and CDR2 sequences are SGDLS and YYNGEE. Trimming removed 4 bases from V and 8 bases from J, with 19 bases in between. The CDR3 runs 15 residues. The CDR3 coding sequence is TGTGCCAGCAGCCCTAGGAACTCTCCTTTGGATGAGCAGTTCTTC. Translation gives CASSPRNSPLDEQFF.

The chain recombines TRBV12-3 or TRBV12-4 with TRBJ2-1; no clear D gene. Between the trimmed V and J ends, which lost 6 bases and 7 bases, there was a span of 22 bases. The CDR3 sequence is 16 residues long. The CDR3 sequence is CASSSPGLRISNEQFF. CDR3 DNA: TGTGCCAGCAGCTCACCGGGCCTCAGGATTTCAAATGAGCAGTTCTTC.

The CDR3 DNA reads as TGCAGTGCTAGAGTACTGGGGCAGGAGAACACTGAAGCTTTCTTT. This codes for CSARVLGQENTEAFF. This chain uses TRBV20-1 with TRBJ1-1; D might be TRBD1 (5 bases). Per the germline V gene, CDR1 is DFQATT and CDR2 is SNEGSKA (reference sequence). V gave up 1 base and J gave up 1 base, with 13 bases separating them. This CDR3 contains 15 residues.

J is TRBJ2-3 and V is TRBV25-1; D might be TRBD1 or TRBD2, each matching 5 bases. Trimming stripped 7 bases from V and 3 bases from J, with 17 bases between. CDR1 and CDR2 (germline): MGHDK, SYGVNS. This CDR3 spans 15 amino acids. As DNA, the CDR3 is TGTGCCAGCACCTCCCTGGGGGACGTGACAGATACGCAGTATTTT. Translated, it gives CASTSLGDVTDTQYF.

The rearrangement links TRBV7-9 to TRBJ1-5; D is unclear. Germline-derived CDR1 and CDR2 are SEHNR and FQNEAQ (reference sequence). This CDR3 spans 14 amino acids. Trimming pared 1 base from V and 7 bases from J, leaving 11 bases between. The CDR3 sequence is CASSLGNLVQPQHF. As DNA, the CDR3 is TGTGCCAGCAGCTTAGGCAACCTAGTCCAGCCCCAGCATTTT. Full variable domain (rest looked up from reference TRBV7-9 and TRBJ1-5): DTGVSQNPRHKITKRGQNVTFRCDPISEHNRLYWYRQTLGQGPEFLTYFQNEAQLEKSRLLSDRFSAERPKGSFSTLEIQRTEQGDSAMYLCASSLGNLVQPQHFGDGTRLSIL.

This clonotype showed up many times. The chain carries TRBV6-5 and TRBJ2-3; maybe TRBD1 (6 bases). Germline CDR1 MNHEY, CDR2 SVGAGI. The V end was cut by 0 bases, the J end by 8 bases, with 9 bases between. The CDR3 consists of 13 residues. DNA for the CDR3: TGTGCCAGCAGTTACTCTGACAGGAGTACGCAGTATTTT. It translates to CASSYSDRSTQYF.

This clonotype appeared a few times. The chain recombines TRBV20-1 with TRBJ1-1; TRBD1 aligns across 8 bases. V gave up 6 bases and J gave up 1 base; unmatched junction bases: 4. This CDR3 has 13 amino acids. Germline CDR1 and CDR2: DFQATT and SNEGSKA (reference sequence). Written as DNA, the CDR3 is TGCAGTGCCACCGGGACAGGGAACACTGAAGCTTTCTTT. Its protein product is CSATGTGNTEAFF.

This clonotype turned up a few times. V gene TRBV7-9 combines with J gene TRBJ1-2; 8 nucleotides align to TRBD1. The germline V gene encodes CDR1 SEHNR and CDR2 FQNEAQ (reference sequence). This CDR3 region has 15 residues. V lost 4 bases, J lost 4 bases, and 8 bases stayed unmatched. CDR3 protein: CASSSPGQETYGYTF. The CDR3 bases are TGTGCCAGCAGCTCACCGGGACAGGAGACCTATGGCTACACCTTC.

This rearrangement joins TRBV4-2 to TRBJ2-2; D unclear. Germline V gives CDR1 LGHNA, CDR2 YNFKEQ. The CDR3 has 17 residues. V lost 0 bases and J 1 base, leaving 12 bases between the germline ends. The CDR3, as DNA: TGTGCCAGCAGCCAAGATTTGTGGGCAGGGAACACCGGGGAGCTGTTTTTT. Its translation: CASSQDLWAGNTGELFF.

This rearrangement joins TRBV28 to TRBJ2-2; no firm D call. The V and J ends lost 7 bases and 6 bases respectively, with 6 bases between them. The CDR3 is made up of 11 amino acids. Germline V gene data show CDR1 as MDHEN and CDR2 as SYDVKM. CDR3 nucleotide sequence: TGTGCCAGCATAGGTGCCGGGGAGCTGTTTTTT. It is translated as CASIGAGELFF. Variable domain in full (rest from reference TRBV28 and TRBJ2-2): DVKVTQSSRYLVKRTGEKVFLECVQDMDHENMFWYRQDPGLGLRLIYFSYDVKMKEKGDIPEGYSVSREKKERFSLILESASTNQTSMYLCASIGAGELFFGEGSRLTVL.

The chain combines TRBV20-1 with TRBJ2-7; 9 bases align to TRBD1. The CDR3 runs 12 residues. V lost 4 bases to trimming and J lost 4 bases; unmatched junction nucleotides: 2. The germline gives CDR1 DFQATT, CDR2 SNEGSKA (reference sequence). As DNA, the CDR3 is TGCAGTGCTATCGACAGGGGGTACGAGCAGTACTTC. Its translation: CSAIDRGYEQYF.